Presented here are 5 T cell receptor beta chains from one specimen sequenced in a study of PD-1 blockade in classical Hodgkin lymphoma. Method: immunoSEQ multiplex PCR; TCRdb's copy keeps in-frame clones and lacks some. The table shows about 16,000 clones, with about 61% occurring only once. The time point: cycle 4 day 1 (C4D1), after five to seven weeks of nivolumab. All the patients suffered relapse after autologous stem cell transplantation, and brentuximab vedotin exposure differed. The sequences come from peripheral blood mononuclear cells (PBMCs), collected before the fourth cycle of nivolumab. The receptors here all came from a human donor with classical Hodgkin lymphoma.

The CDR3 region has the DNA TGTGCCAGCAGCCCACCCCGGGAGGGCACAGATACGCAGTATTTT. Translating it yields CASSPPREGTDTQYF. The chain uses TRBV7-8 and TRBJ2-3, with 7 bases matching TRBD2. The trim removed 5 bases at V and 1 base at J, leaving 6 bases unmatched. Germline V gives CDR1 SGHVS, CDR2 FQNEAQ. This CDR3 region has 15 residues.

About this clone itself: Other DNA sequences in the sample encode the same CDR3. V usage is TRBV29-1 and J usage is TRBJ1-1, with D maybe TRBD1 (5 bases). This CDR3 has 11 amino acids. The V end was cut by 3 bases, the J end by 8 bases, with 10 bases between. Germline assignment: CDR1 SQVTM and CDR2 ANQGSEA. The CDR3 protein is CSVDRGTEAFF. Written as DNA, the CDR3 is TGCAGCGTTGATCGGGGGACCGAAGCTTTCTTT. Full variable domain (missing parts from reference TRBV29-1 and TRBJ1-1): SAVISQKPSRDICQRGTSLTIQCQVDSQVTMMFWYRQQPGQSLTLIATANQGSEATYESGFVIDKFPISRPNLTFSTLTVSNMSPEDSSIYLCSVDRGTEAFFGQGTRLTVV.

The chain employs TRBV5-1 and TRBJ1-1, with 7 bases matching TRBD1. CDR3 length: 13 residues. The junction had 6 bases not matched to a gene; V was cut back by 3 bases and J by 7 bases. Looked up from germline, CDR1 is SGHRS and CDR2 is YFSETQ. Written as DNA, the CDR3 is TGCGCCAGCAGCTCCTCCGGGACAGTTGAAGCTTTCTTT. This sequence encodes CASSSSGTVEAFF.

This clone occurred a few times. The chain joins TRBV6-6 to TRBJ2-2, with 7 bases aligning to TRBD1. The CDR3 extends over 15 amino acids. Trimming took 5 bases from V and 9 from J; bases not matched to a gene: 12. The germline gives CDR1 MNHNY, CDR2 SVGAGI (reference sequence). The CDR3 sequence: CASSAKNRGSRELFF. In nucleotides, the CDR3 is TGTGCCAGCAGTGCCAAAAACAGGGGATCACGGGAGCTGTTTTTT.

This clone turned up a few times. The rearrangement links TRBV7-9 to TRBJ2-1, with 10 bases matching TRBD2. This CDR3 spans 16 amino acids. With V trimmed by 5 bases and J by 9 bases, 13 bases remained unmatched. Germline V gene data show CDR1 as SEHNR and CDR2 as FQNEAQ (reference sequence). The DNA for the CDR3 is TGTGCCAGCAGCCCAGCCAGCGGGAGGGCCCTCGGTGAGCAGTTCTTC. This codes for CASSPASGRALGEQFF.